This entry is about one TCR beta chain. What antigen it recognizes has not been identified. No much larger clone exists at a distance of one base, and base qualities are not known. The library was obtained by PCR. The reads were generated on an Illumina HiSeq 2500. Molecular barcoding was employed in the preparation of TCR libraries, with unique molecular identifiers being used to normalize TCRbeta repertoire quantification. TCRdb reworked the public reads: Q25 trimming with fastp, MiXCR clone assembly, productive beta chains retained. Duplicate CDR3 protein sequences are folded into a single record with the most common DNA and genes. Across this sample there are hundreds of thousands of distinct CDR3 sequences, with about 9.2% seen only once. The biggest ten clones account for 5.5% to 8% of the sample. Looking up the germline V gene yields CDR1 SGHRS and CDR2 YFSETQ. Trimming leaves V shorter by 4 bases and J shorter by 12 bases, with the junction holding 4 bases beyond the gene matches. Its CDR3 holds 11 amino acids, cysteine through phenylalanine. Only the CDR3 part of the read is kept: 33 bases, read in frame from the first base.

The data originate from a study of T-cell reconstitution after alpha-beta-depleted transplantation in children (dated by TCRdb to 2016 to 2018). Context from the whole study: Using TCR repertoire profiling, the study followed T-cell immune reconstitution in a quantitative way in children after TCRalphabeta/CD19-depleted allogeneic hematopoietic cell transplantation.

Sample: PBMCs from the stem cell graft donor, taken from the stem cell graft. The chain uses TRBV5-1 and TRBJ2-7; 10 of the junction bases match TRBD2. The receptor's source is a human donor who donated a stem cell graft to a child with acute lymphoblastic leukemia. The CDR3 loop reads CASSGGLARYF. The DNA sequence is as follows: TGCGCCAGCAGCGGGGGACTAGCGCGGTACTTC.